What follows are 5 T cell receptor beta chains derived from one specimen sequenced in a study of cytomegalovirus exposure and HLA in healthy donors. TCRdb's copy holds only in-frame clones and misses some; the assay was immunoSEQ multiplex PCR. The table has about 160,000 clones, about 90% seen once. The sequenced sample was PBMCs. The receptors shown here come from a woman in her 30s in good health and CMV-seronegative.

This clone occurred once. The rearrangement uses TRBV5-1 and TRBJ1-1; D perhaps matches TRBD1 (5 bases). The CDR3 is 14 amino acids. Germline V gives CDR1 SGHRS, CDR2 YFSETQ. Trimming stripped 3 bases from V and 5 bases from J, with 14 bases between. CDR3 DNA: TGCGCCAGCAGCTACGGGGGGACTCGGACTGAAGCTTTCTTT. It specifies CASSYGGTRTEAFF.

The chain is built from TRBV9 and TRBJ2-7, with TRBD1 matching over 9 bases. V lost 0 bases, J lost 6 bases, and 4 bases stayed unmatched. CDR1 and CDR2 from the germline V gene are SGDLS and YYNGEE. The CDR3 is made up of 14 amino acids. DNA for the CDR3: TGTGCCAGCAGCGTAGGGGGACAGGGAGGCGAGCAGTACTTC. Its protein is CASSVGGQGGEQYF.

The J gene is TRBJ2-7, the V gene TRBV4-1; 9 nucleotides match TRBD1. The CDR3 length is 16 residues. V was pared by 0 bases and J by 9 bases, with 12 bases of the junction left unmatched. Per the germline V gene, CDR1 is MGHRA and CDR2 is YSYEKL. CDR3 nucleotide sequence: TGCGCCAGCAGCCAAGATTGGGACAGGGAGTATTTGAGGCAGTACTTC. It encodes CASSQDWDREYLRQYF.

The chain joins TRBV6-5 to TRBJ2-3; 7 positions agree with TRBD2. Germline CDR1 MNHEY, CDR2 SVGAGI. V lost 0 bases to trimming and J lost 3 bases; unmatched junction nucleotides: 6. CDR3 length: 16 amino acids. Written as DNA, the CDR3 is TGTGCCAGCAGTTACTCGTTCGGGGGGATAACAGATACGCAGTATTTT. Translation: CASSYSFGGITDTQYF.

CDR3 nucleotides: TGTGCCAGCAGGGGGCCGGGACAGCGTAACACTGAAGCTTTCTTT. Translation: CASRGPGQRNTEAFF. V usage is TRBV7-9 and J usage is TRBJ1-1, with 7 bases lining up with TRBD1. Germline V gene lookup returns CDR1 SEHNR and CDR2 FQNEAQ (reference sequence). V trimming: 6 bases; J trimming: 2 bases; junction bases outside the gene matches: 9. The CDR3 length is 15 residues.